The next 21 T cell receptor beta chains were all read from a single sample in a study of cytomegalovirus exposure and HLA in healthy donors. This PCR relied on a set of 60 Vbeta primers and 13 Jbeta primers. Assay used: immunoSEQ multiplex PCR; TCRdb lists only in-frame clones, some missing. The profile shows 120,000 or so clones, approximately 78% of them singletons. The material sequenced was PBMCs. Receptors originate from a man aged 25-45 years in good health and CMV-seropositive.

This chain joins TRBV19 and TRBJ2-1, with TRBD2 matching over 9 bases. Unmatched junction bases numbered 6, after V lost 4 bases and J lost 2 bases. In germline, CDR1 is LNHDA, CDR2 SQIVND (reference sequence). This CDR3 comprises 16 residues. The CDR3 loop reads CASSTSGDFPYNEQFF. The DNA for the CDR3 is TGTGCCAGTAGTACTAGCGGGGACTTCCCCTACAATGAGCAGTTCTTC.

The chain is built from TRBV25-1 and TRBJ2-1, with 9 nucleotides matching TRBD2. The CDR3 length is 16 residues. Germline CDR1 is MGHDK and CDR2 is SYGVNS. The V and J ends lost 3 bases and 6 bases, in that order; junction bases with no gene match: 9. The CDR3 sequence: CASSDTAGGPFNEQFF. CDR3 DNA sequence: TGTGCCAGCAGTGATACTGCGGGAGGGCCTTTCAATGAGCAGTTCTTC.

The chain carries TRBV6-6 and TRBJ1-4; no definite D call. Germline V gene lookup returns CDR1 MNHNY and CDR2 SVGAGI (reference sequence). V lost 6 bases to trimming and J lost 6 bases, with 11 bases between them. The CDR3 totals 13 residues. The CDR3 bases are TGTGCCAGCAGCAATAGGAGGGATGAAAAACTGTTTTTT. As protein: CASSNRRDEKLFF.

This clone was found once. The rearrangement joins TRBV4-3 to TRBJ2-1; 9 bases are a match to TRBD1. Germline CDR1 is LGHNA and CDR2 is YSLEER. With 1 base clipped from V and 4 bases from J, the junction kept 11 bases outside the gene matches. This CDR3 has 18 residues. CDR3 bases: TGCGCCAGCAGCCAAGTCTCACAGGGGGCTGTCGTGTACAATGAGCAGTTCTTC. Translated: CASSQVSQGAVVYNEQFF.

This clone has more than one count but fewer than ten. The chain employs TRBV12-5 and TRBJ1-1; 9 bases fit TRBD1. The CDR3 runs 15 residues. The germline V gene has CDR1 LGHNT and CDR2 FRNRAP. The trim removed 7 bases at V and 4 bases at J, leaving 10 bases unmatched. CDR3 DNA: TGTGCTAGTGCCGATCCCGGGACAGGGAGCACTGAAGCTTTCTTT. Amino acid sequence: CASADPGTGSTEAFF. Variable domain in full (rest from reference TRBV12-5 and TRBJ1-1): DARVTQTPRHKVTEMGQEVTMRCQPILGHNTVFWYRQTMMQGLELLAYFRNRAPLDDSGMPKDRFSAEMPDATLATLKIQPSEPRDSAVYFCASADPGTGSTEAFFGQGTRLTVV.

The CDR3 DNA reads TGTGCCAGCAGCCAAGAGGGACTAGCGGGAGAGGTCTACAATGAGCAGTTCTTC. As protein: CASSQEGLAGEVYNEQFF. The V and J genes are TRBV4-2 and TRBJ2-1, with 14 bases fitting TRBD2. CDR1 LGHNA and CDR2 YNFKEQ come from the germline V gene. The CDR3 is 18 residues long. With V trimmed by 0 bases and J by 3 bases, 4 bases remained unmatched.

The chain couples TRBV27 to TRBJ1-1, with 7 bases matching TRBD1. Germline V lookup: CDR1 MNHEY, CDR2 SMNVEV (reference sequence). V shed 7 bases and J 3 bases; nucleotides not matched to a gene: 5. This CDR3 spans 13 amino acids. This CDR3 reads CASKGGAHTEAFF. Written as DNA, the CDR3 is TGTGCCAGCAAAGGGGGCGCTCACACTGAAGCTTTCTTT.

The chain joins TRBV9 to TRBJ2-1; 11 bases line up with TRBD2. Germline lookup yields CDR1 SGDLS and CDR2 YYNGEE. Trimming cost V 4 bases and J 5 bases; bases outside gene matches: 20. CDR3 length: 20 residues. CDR3 protein: CASSPSRVRVAGGFDNEQFF. The CDR3 DNA sequence: TGTGCCAGCAGCCCCTCCCGAGTTAGGGTAGCGGGAGGGTTCGACAATGAGCAGTTCTTC.

The chain joins TRBV12-2 to TRBJ2-5; TRBD2 was called by the table and not checked on the DNA. TRBV12-2 is listed as a pseudogene. The CDR3 has 20 amino acids. CDR3 coding DNA: TGTGCAAGTCGCTTAGCGCTAATCACTAGCGGGAGGGTGATGGCGGAGACCCAGTACTTC. This translates into CASRLALITSGRVMAETQYF.

The rearrangement links TRBV6-5 to TRBJ2-7, with TRBD2 identical over 7 bases. CDR1 MNHEY and CDR2 SVGAGI come from the germline V gene. V shed 5 bases and J 1 base; nucleotides not matched to a gene: 8. CDR3 size: 15 residues. The CDR3 DNA reads TGTGCCAGCAGTCCTACTAGCGCCCGATCCTACGAGCAGTACTTC. It specifies CASSPTSARSYEQYF.

V gene TRBV27 combines with J gene TRBJ2-7; TRBD2 might be the D (6 bases). The CDR3 contains 13 residues. The germline V gene has CDR1 MNHEY and CDR2 SMNVEV (reference sequence). Deletions cut 8 bases from V and 6 bases from J, with 17 bases between. Here the CDR3 DNA reads TGTGCCAGCGGGGGGTCCTTATCAGGCGAGCAGTACTTC. It codes for CASGGSLSGEQYF.

The chain couples TRBV7-2 to TRBJ2-3; D possibly corresponds to TRBD1 (6 bases). The germline gives CDR1 SGHTA, CDR2 FQGNSA. The V end lost 1 base, the J end lost 6 bases, and 11 bases lay between the germline ends. The CDR3 sequence is 14 residues long. The CDR3 reads CASSLEQRGDTQYF. CDR3 nucleotide sequence: TGTGCCAGCAGCTTAGAACAGAGGGGGGATACGCAGTATTTT.

V and J are TRBV9 and TRBJ2-1, with unresolved D. CDR3 length: 11 amino acids. Germline CDR1 SGDLS, CDR2 YYNGEE. V gave up 4 bases and J gave up 8 bases, with 7 bases separating them. Here the CDR3 reads CASSSSHEQFF. The DNA of the CDR3 is TGTGCCAGCAGCTCTTCCCATGAGCAGTTCTTC. The variable domain in full, completed from reference TRBV9 and TRBJ2-1, reads DSGVTQTPKHLITATGQRVTLRCSPRSGDLSVYWYQQSLDQGLQFLIQYYNGEERAKGNILERFSAQQFPDLHSELNLSSLELGDSALYFCASSSSHEQFFGPGTRLTVL.

The V call is TRBV7-8, the J call TRBJ2-3, with 8 bases aligning to TRBD2. The junction had 6 bases not matched to a gene; V was cut back by 5 bases and J by 2 bases. The CDR3 runs to 15 residues. CDR1 is SGHVS and CDR2 is FQNEAQ in the germline V gene. This CDR3 reads CASSPSGSHTDTQYF. The DNA for the CDR3 is TGTGCCAGCAGCCCAAGCGGGAGTCACACAGATACGCAGTATTTT.

The J gene is TRBJ1-3, the V gene TRBV29-1; possibly TRBD1 for D (6 bases). This CDR3 contains 12 residues. V dropped 5 bases and J dropped 8 bases, with 13 bases sitting between them. The germline V gene has CDR1 SQVTM and CDR2 ANQGSEA. The CDR3: CSVLLDRHTIYF. CDR3 nucleotide sequence: TGCAGCGTTCTTTTGGACAGACACACCATATATTTT.

This clone was seen more than once but under ten times. J is TRBJ1-2 and V is TRBV5-1; the match to TRBD1 covers 9 bases. The CDR3 runs 16 residues. From germline, CDR1 is SGHRS and CDR2 YFSETQ. V lost 5 bases and J lost 8; bases outside the gene matches: 16. CDR3 region: CASRLITGTGIEGYTF. In DNA form, the CDR3 reads TGCGCCAGCAGGTTAATTACCGGGACAGGGATCGAGGGCTACACCTTC. Using reference TRBV5-1 and TRBJ1-2 for the parts outside the CDR3, the full variable domain is KAGVTQTPRYLIKTRGQQVTLSCSPISGHRSVSWYQQTPGQGLQFLFEYFSETQRNKGNFPGRFSGRQFSNSRSEMNVSTLELGDSALYLCASRLITGTGIEGYTFGSGTRLTVV.

CDR3 region: CASSDRAANNEQFF. CDR3 nucleotide sequence: TGCGCCAGCAGTGACCGAGCGGCTAATAATGAGCAGTTCTTC. This rearrangement joins TRBV10-2 to TRBJ2-1; D is perhaps TRBD2 (5 bases). V dropped 3 bases and J dropped 7 bases, with 13 bases sitting between them. Looked up from germline, CDR1 is WSHSY and CDR2 is SAAADI. This CDR3 has 14 residues.

The V and J genes are TRBV28 and TRBJ2-2; D might be TRBD1 (6 bases). Germline V gene data show CDR1 as MDHEN and CDR2 as SYDVKM. CDR3 size: 14 residues. Trimming removed 2 bases at V and 6 bases at J, with 10 bases between. CDR3 in DNA: TGTGCCAGCAGTTTAAGTAAGGGGGCCGGGGAGCTGTTTTTT. This sequence encodes CASSLSKGAGELFF.

The V call is TRBV7-2, the J call TRBJ2-1, with 7 bases fitting TRBD2. V lost 2 bases, J lost 3 bases, and 7 bases stayed unmatched. The CDR3 covers 16 residues. Germline assignment: CDR1 SGHTA and CDR2 FQGNSA. CDR3 residues: CASSLFRGRGYNEQFF. The DNA of the CDR3 is TGTGCCAGCAGCTTATTTCGAGGGAGGGGCTACAATGAGCAGTTCTTC.

This chain uses TRBV5-1 with TRBJ2-1; no definite D call. This CDR3 comprises 16 residues. Trimming left V 1 base short and J 8 bases short, with 19 bases between. Germline V gives CDR1 SGHRS, CDR2 YFSETQ. The CDR3 nucleotides are TGCGCCAGCAGCTTGCTGGGCACAACGGATAGTGATGAGCAGTTCTTC. Translation gives CASSLLGTTDSDEQFF.

This clone appeared a single time. The gene calls are TRBV4-1 and TRBJ2-7; D uncertain. V was clipped by 1 base and J by 3 bases, with 13 bases between them. Germline loops: CDR1 MGHRA, CDR2 YSYEKL. The CDR3 totals 15 residues. The CDR3 region has the DNA TGCGCCAGCAGCCAAGCGCCAGGCCTACACTACGAGCAGTACTTC. Protein product: CASSQAPGLHYEQYF.